The 26 T cell receptor beta chains given below trace back to one sample, sequenced in a study of identifying expanded T cells in peripheral blood. Clones were sequenced by immunoSEQ multiplex PCR, and TCRdb holds only the in-frame ones, with some missing. This table holds approximately 58,000 clones, about nine tenths found once. Material: blood. Receptors were obtained from a person aged 18 to 75 in good health.

J is TRBJ2-2 and V is TRBV6-6; D gene ambiguous. Trimming shortened V by 5 bases and J by 2 bases, and 6 bases separated the two germline ends. Germline V gene data show CDR1 as MNHNY and CDR2 as SVGAGI (reference sequence). The CDR3 covers 13 residues. This CDR3 reads CASSDPNTGELFF. For the CDR3, the DNA is TGTGCCAGCAGTGATCCAAACACCGGGGAGCTGTTTTTT.

This clone appeared once. J is TRBJ2-7 and V is TRBV4-3, with D perhaps TRBD1 (6 bases). V lost 3 bases, J lost 3 bases, and 27 bases lay in between. This CDR3 region has 19 residues. Germline-derived CDR1 and CDR2 are LGHNA and YSLEER. CDR3 bases: TGCGCCAGCAGCCAGGATTGGGACACCTTCCACCTTCAACTCTACGAGCAGTACTTC. Protein: CASSQDWDTFHLQLYEQYF.

The rearrangement joins TRBV19 to TRBJ1-5; 10 positions agree with TRBD1. Losses at the gene ends were 6 bases for V and 7 bases for J; bases not matched to a gene: 9. From germline, CDR1 is LNHDA and CDR2 SQIVND (reference sequence). The CDR3 is 15 amino acids. CDR3 bases: TGTGCCAGTAGGAGCCGGGACAGGGGAGGGCAGCCCCAGCATTTT. Protein: CASRSRDRGGQPQHF.

This clone was seen a handful of times. The V call is TRBV6-5, the J call TRBJ1-3; D not resolved. The CDR3 runs to 13 residues. V was clipped by 8 bases and J by 3 bases, with 11 bases between them. Germline assignment: CDR1 MNHEY and CDR2 SVGAGI. The CDR3 reads CASQNVGGNTIYF. CDR3 sequence (DNA): TGTGCCAGCCAAAACGTTGGTGGAAACACCATATATTTT.

The chain uses TRBV5-4 and TRBJ2-2, with D perhaps TRBD1 or TRBD2 (5 bases each). The CDR3 extends over 15 amino acids. Per the germline V gene, CDR1 is SGHNT and CDR2 is YYREEE (reference sequence). Deletions cut 6 bases from V and 0 bases from J, with 12 bases between. CDR3 sequence (DNA): TGTGCCAGCAATTCCCGGGGACCGAACACCGGGGAGCTGTTTTTT. Amino acid sequence: CASNSRGPNTGELFF. Full variable domain (rest looked up from reference TRBV5-4 and TRBJ2-2): ETGVTQSPTHLIKTRGQQVTLRCSSQSGHNTVSWYQQALGQGPQFIFQYYREEENGRGNFPPRFSGLQFPNYSSELNVNALELDDSALYLCASNSRGPNTGELFFGEGSRLTVL.

The sample holds a few counts of this clone. The chain has TRBV7-2 and TRBJ2-1, with TRBD1 identical over 7 bases. J lost 4 bases, V lost 5 bases, and 11 bases had no gene match. Germline V lookup: CDR1 SGHTA, CDR2 FQGNSA. This CDR3 is built from 16 residues. In DNA form, the CDR3 reads TGTGCCAGCAGCCCCTACAGGGGTCCCCCTTACAATGAGCAGTTCTTC. This gives the protein CASSPYRGPPYNEQFF.

This clone was found once. The same CDR3 is also encoded by other DNA sequences in this sample. V gene TRBV5-1 combines with J gene TRBJ1-2; 7 bases fit TRBD1. The J segment lost 4 bases and the V segment lost 0 bases, leaving 3 bases of the junction unmatched. There are 14 residues in the CDR3. Per the germline V gene, CDR1 is SGHRS and CDR2 is YFSETQ. The CDR3 DNA reads TGCGCCAGCAGCTTGGGACAGGGAACCTATGGCTACACCTTC. The encoded protein is CASSLGQGTYGYTF. Based on the CDR3 plus reference TRBV5-1 and TRBJ1-2, the full variable domain is KAGVTQTPRYLIKTRGQQVTLSCSPISGHRSVSWYQQTPGQGLQFLFEYFSETQRNKGNFPGRFSGRQFSNSRSEMNVSTLELGDSALYLCASSLGQGTYGYTFGSGTRLTVV.

This clone was detected only once. V gene TRBV6-5 combines with J gene TRBJ2-3; perhaps TRBD1 as D (6 bases). The CDR3 has 15 residues. Trimming cost V 8 bases and J 2 bases, with 17 bases left between them. Germline-derived CDR1 and CDR2 are MNHEY and SVGAGI. The CDR3 spells CASSRGTLNTDTQYF. DNA for the CDR3: TGTGCCAGCTCAAGGGGGACCCTTAACACAGATACGCAGTATTTT.

V and J are TRBV6-1 and TRBJ2-5; no firm D call. The V and J ends lost 2 bases and 4 bases respectively, with 5 bases between them. The length of the CDR3 is 12 residues. Germline V CDR1 and CDR2: MNHNS, SASEGT. The CDR3 sequence: CASSELRETQYF. The DNA of the CDR3 is TGTGCCAGCAGTGAACTTCGAGAGACCCAGTACTTC.

The rearrangement uses TRBV7-2 and TRBJ1-4; maybe TRBD1 (5 bases). Germline V gene sequence: CDR1 SGHTA, CDR2 FQGNSA. The CDR3 covers 14 residues. Trimming left V 5 bases short and J 8 bases short, with 15 bases between. The CDR3 region has the DNA TGTGCCAGCAGCCCACCCGGGGCGCGAGAAAAACTGTTTTTT. It encodes CASSPPGAREKLFF. Drawing the rest from reference TRBV7-2 and TRBJ1-4, the complete variable domain is GAGVSQSPSNKVTEKGKDVELRCDPISGHTALYWYRQSLGQGLEFLIYFQGNSAPDKSGLPSDRFSAERTGGSVSTLTIQRTQQEDSAVYLCASSPPGAREKLFFGSGTQLSVL.

The gene calls are TRBV19 and TRBJ2-1; 12 positions agree with TRBD2. This CDR3 contains 17 residues. CDR1 and CDR2 (germline): LNHDA, SQIVND (reference sequence). Trimming at V came to 0 bases and at J to 6 bases, leaving 6 bases not matched to a gene. The CDR3 nucleotides are TGTGCCAGTAGTATAGATCCGGCTAGCGGGGGGGCCAATGAGCAGTTCTTC. This translates into CASSIDPASGGANEQFF. Drawing the rest from reference TRBV19 and TRBJ2-1, the complete variable domain is DGGITQSPKYLFRKEGQNVTLSCEQNLNHDAMYWYRQDPGQGLRLIYYSQIVNDFQKGDIAEGYSVSREKKESFPLTVTSAQKNPTAFYLCASSIDPASGGANEQFFGPGTRLTVL.

The CDR3 nucleotides read TGTGCCAGTAGTATAGAAGACAGAGAGGGATATGGCTACACCTTC. This codes for CASSIEDREGYGYTF. The chain couples TRBV19 to TRBJ1-2; possibly TRBD1 for D (5 bases). CDR3 length: 15 amino acids. V was cut by 0 bases and J by 5 bases, with 13 bases left in between. Germline CDR1 reads LNHDA; CDR2 reads SQIVND (reference sequence).

V gene TRBV6-5 combines with J gene TRBJ2-1; TRBD2 aligns across 9 bases. With 6 bases clipped from V and 9 bases from J, the junction kept 9 bases outside the gene matches. CDR1 MNHEY and CDR2 SVGAGI come from the germline V gene. This CDR3 has 14 residues. CDR3 sequence reads: CASRSGRINVEQFF. DNA of the CDR3: TGTGCCAGCAGGAGCGGGAGGATTAACGTTGAGCAGTTCTTC.

With regard to this clone: Distinct nucleotide sequences in the sample also encode this CDR3. The chain combines TRBV5-1 with TRBJ2-1; 9 nucleotides agree with TRBD1. In germline, CDR1 is SGHRS, CDR2 YFSETQ. The CDR3 covers 15 residues. V shed 4 bases, J shed 1 base, and the junction held 3 bases outside the gene matches. DNA for the CDR3: TGCGCCAGCAGCCTGGGACAGGGATCCTACAATGAGCAGTTCTTC. Its protein product is CASSLGQGSYNEQFF.

In this sample, this clone turned up a few times. The rearrangement joins TRBV5-6 to TRBJ2-2; no clear D gene. This CDR3 has 15 residues. Germline V gene data show CDR1 as SGHDT and CDR2 as YYEEEE. The V end was cut by 2 bases, the J end by 0 bases, with 8 bases between. CDR3 in DNA: TGTGCCAGCAGCTTTTTACAGCCGAACACCGGGGAGCTGTTTTTT. This sequence encodes CASSFLQPNTGELFF.

J is TRBJ2-2 and V is TRBV6-5; no definite D call. V shed 0 bases and J shed 4 bases, with 3 bases lying between them. Germline V CDR1 and CDR2: MNHEY, SVGAGI. This CDR3 contains 13 residues. Here the CDR3 DNA reads TGTGCCAGCAGTTACTCGGGCACCGGGGAGCTGTTTTTT. This sequence encodes CASSYSGTGELFF.

The chain uses TRBV5-1 and TRBJ2-7, with D possibly TRBD1 on 5 matching bases. The CDR3 totals 12 residues. V was trimmed by 0 bases and J by 4 bases, leaving 5 bases between them. CDR1 and CDR2 (germline): SGHRS, YFSETQ. The CDR3 DNA reads as TGCGCCAGCAGCTTGGACAGGTACGAGCAGTACTTC. Amino acids: CASSLDRYEQYF.

This clone appeared a single time. This rearrangement joins TRBV18 to TRBJ2-3, with D possibly being TRBD2 (5 bases). The CDR3 has 16 residues. V lost 2 bases, J lost 2 bases, and 14 bases lay in between. CDR1 is KGHSH, CDR2 LQKENI, per germline. For the CDR3, the DNA is TGTGCCAGCTCACCATTAGCCGGGGAGAACACAGATACGCAGTATTTT. It codes for CASSPLAGENTDTQYF.

The V and J genes are TRBV29-1 and TRBJ2-3; TRBD2 aligns across 7 bases. J was trimmed by 2 bases and V by 6 bases; bases with no gene match: 8. This CDR3 contains 14 residues. CDR1 and CDR2 from the germline V gene are SQVTM and ANQGSEA. The CDR3 here is CSVWRAGPTDTQYF. The DNA for the CDR3 is TGCAGCGTATGGCGAGCGGGACCCACAGATACGCAGTATTTT.

This chain joins TRBV6-5 and TRBJ1-2; the D is unclear. Trimming shortened V by 2 bases and J by 5 bases, and 9 bases separated the two germline ends. CDR1 is MNHEY, CDR2 SVGAGI, per germline. This CDR3 has 13 amino acids. The CDR3 is CASSYDILYGYTF. CDR3 DNA: TGTGCCAGCAGTTACGATATTTTATATGGCTACACCTTC.

As regards this clone: The junction departs from the called germline gene at one end, perhaps through a read error. The rearrangement uses TRBV29-1 and TRBJ1-3, with D possibly matching TRBD1 (5 bases). Germline V gene data show CDR1 as SQVTM and CDR2 as ANQGSEA. The CDR3 length is 16 residues. The CDR3 sequence is CSVQDSHGTGGNTIYF. The CDR3 DNA sequence: TGCAGCGTTCAAGACAGCCACGGTACGGGAGGAAACACCATATATTTT.

This clone has only one observation. In DNA form, the CDR3 reads TGTGCCTGGAGTGTAGGGCGGGCAAGCTCCTATAATTCACCCCTCCACTTT. Its protein product is CAWSVGRASSYNSPLHF. V is TRBV30 and J is TRBJ1-6; no clear D gene. This CDR3 contains 17 residues. Germline V CDR1 and CDR2: GTSNPN, SVGIG (reference sequence). V gave up 0 bases and J gave up 0 bases, with 12 bases separating them.

In DNA, the CDR3 is TGTGCCATCAGCACCACACTAGCGGGACAAGAGACCCAGTACTTC. Its protein product is CAISTTLAGQETQYF. This rearrangement joins TRBV10-3 to TRBJ2-5; 10 bases map to TRBD2. The CDR3 is 15 residues long. Germline CDR1 ENHRY, CDR2 SYGVKD. The V segment lost 6 bases and the J segment 2 bases; nucleotides outside the gene matches: 6.

The J gene is TRBJ2-3, the V gene TRBV29-1; 9 bases line up with TRBD1. This CDR3 has 13 amino acids. The trim removed 5 bases at V and 3 bases at J, leaving 3 bases unmatched. Per the germline V gene, CDR1 is SQVTM and CDR2 is ANQGSEA. This CDR3 is CSVRDRVTDTQYF. The CDR3 DNA is TGCAGCGTTCGGGACAGGGTAACAGATACGCAGTATTTT.

The chain uses TRBV9 and TRBJ2-7; the D gene is possibly TRBD1 (5 bases). Germline assignment: CDR1 SGDLS and CDR2 YYNGEE. This CDR3 has 13 residues. The V and J ends lost 0 bases and 6 bases respectively, with 10 bases between them. The CDR3 DNA reads as TGTGCCAGCAGCGTAGCGGTAGGGGCCGAGCAGTACTTC. It translates to CASSVAVGAEQYF.

CDR3 residues: CASSLGGVGAYEQYF. For the CDR3, the DNA is TGTGCCAGCAGCCTTGGGGGTGTGGGGGCCTACGAGCAGTACTTC. The chain carries TRBV5-4 and TRBJ2-7; D possibly uses TRBD1 or TRBD2 (5 bases each). Germline CDR1 SGHNT, CDR2 YYREEE (reference sequence). Trimming removed 4 bases from V and 2 bases from J, with 16 bases in between. The CDR3 extends over 15 amino acids. Using reference TRBV5-4 and TRBJ2-7 for the parts outside the CDR3, the full variable domain is ETGVTQSPTHLIKTRGQQVTLRCSSQSGHNTVSWYQQALGQGPQFIFQYYREEENGRGNFPPRFSGLQFPNYSSELNVNALELDDSALYLCASSLGGVGAYEQYFGPGTRLTVT.